This is a list of T cell receptor beta chains from one sample in a study of response to subunit inactivated influenza vaccine. TCRdb re-derived calls from the RT-PCR reads in MiXCR, one entry per CDR3 protein. The sample carries around 540,000 distinct CDR3 sequences, about an eighth recorded once. The sequences come from PBMCs from blood, collected on the day of vaccination. These receptors were taken from a man aged 50 to 60 who received an inactivated influenza vaccine. The conserved cysteine and the conserved F or W are not part of the CDR3 here.

TRBV25-1 | ASSEAGTQY
TRBV5-1 | ASRDGLYEQY
TRBV5-4 | ASSPDRNFNYGYT
TRBV28 | ASSFEWYSSSTDTQY
TRBV20-1 | SASESRVKEKLF
TRBV6-5 | ASSYSGTGVEKLF
TRBV7-2 | ASSLDSGAFTEAF
TRBV24-1 | ATSERDRINTGELF
TRBV4-2 | ASSLQGTSNDEQY
TRBV6-1 | ASSEGSLWETQY